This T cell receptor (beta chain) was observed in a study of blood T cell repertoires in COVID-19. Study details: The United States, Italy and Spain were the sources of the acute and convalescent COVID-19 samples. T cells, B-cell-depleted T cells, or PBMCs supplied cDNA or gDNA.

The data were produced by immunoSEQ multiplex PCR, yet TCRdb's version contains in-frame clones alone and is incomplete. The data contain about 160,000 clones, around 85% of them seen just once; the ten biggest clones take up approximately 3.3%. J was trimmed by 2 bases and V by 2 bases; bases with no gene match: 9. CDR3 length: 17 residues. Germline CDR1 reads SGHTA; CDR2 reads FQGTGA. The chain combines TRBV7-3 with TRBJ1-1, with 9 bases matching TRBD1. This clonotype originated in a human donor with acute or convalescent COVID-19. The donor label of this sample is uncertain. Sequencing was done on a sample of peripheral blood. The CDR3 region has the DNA TGTGCCAGCAGCTTAGCTGTGACAGGGGGGAGAAACACTGAAGCTTTCTTT. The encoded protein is CASSLAVTGGRNTEAFF.